The 11 T cell receptor beta chains below all came from one sample that was sequenced in a study of blood T cells in healthy people across ages. Primers used in a second PCR of about 7 to 11 cycles were a sample-barcoded 5' primer and a J-beta primer mix. TCRdb re-derived calls from the 5' RACE reads in MiXCR, one entry per CDR3 protein. In the table there are about 640,000 distinct CDR3 sequences, 58% of which are singletons. The specimen sequenced was blood. The receptors derive from a man aged 55-75 years in good health.

The J gene is TRBJ2-5, the V gene TRBV20-1; D possibly corresponds to TRBD1 (6 bases). V lost 3 bases and J 4 bases, leaving 12 bases between the germline ends. The CDR3 consists of 13 residues. In germline, CDR1 is DFQATT, CDR2 SNEGSKA (reference sequence). For the CDR3, the DNA is TGCAGTGCTAGTGCAGGGGTCGGAGAGACCCAGTACTTC. This codes for CSASAGVGETQYF.

This clonotype was seen more than once but under ten times. The chain employs TRBV4-1 and TRBJ2-7; 13 nucleotides match TRBD2. V lost 1 base to trimming and J lost 3 bases; unmatched junction nucleotides: 6. Germline V lookup: CDR1 MGHRA, CDR2 YSYEKL. There are 17 residues in the CDR3. Here the CDR3 DNA reads TGCGCCAGCAGCCAAGGACTAGCGGGGGGCCTAATCTACGAGCAGTACTTC. This translates into CASSQGLAGGLIYEQYF.

The chain links TRBV6-2 or TRBV6-3 to TRBJ2-7; D is unresolved. The CDR3 has 15 amino acids. V was clipped by 6 bases and J by 0 bases, with 15 bases between them. Per germline, CDR1 MNHEY and CDR2 SVGEGT. CDR3 loop: CASRSAYTSSYEQYF. CDR3 DNA sequence: TGTGCCAGCAGATCCGCATACACGAGCTCCTACGAGCAGTACTTC.

The chain couples TRBV6-5 to TRBJ2-6; perhaps TRBD2 as D (6 bases). The CDR3 is made up of 16 amino acids. V was shortened by 3 bases and J by 0 bases, with 9 bases between the two germline ends. Germline loops: CDR1 MNHEY, CDR2 SVGAGI. Here the CDR3 reads CASSYTSSSGANVLTF. The CDR3, as DNA: TGTGCCAGCAGTTATACTAGCAGCTCTGGGGCCAACGTCCTGACTTTC.

The CDR3 sequence is CASSLPRREQYF. The DNA of the CDR3 is TGTGCCAGCAGCTTACCCCGACGGGAGCAGTACTTC. The chain has TRBV7-8 and TRBJ2-7; D unclear. This CDR3 has 12 residues. The V and J ends lost 2 bases and 7 bases respectively, with 9 bases between them. Germline CDR1 and CDR2: SGHVS and FQNEAQ.

The rearrangement uses TRBV27 and TRBJ2-4, with 7 bases identical to TRBD2. Germline V lookup: CDR1 MNHEY, CDR2 SMNVEV (reference sequence). The CDR3 has 14 residues. V lost 5 bases and J lost 13; bases outside the gene matches: 14. In DNA form, the CDR3 reads TGTGCCAGCAGTCGCCTGACTAGCTTTGGTGAGCAGTACTTC. It encodes CASSRLTSFGEQYF.

The chain combines TRBV4-2 with TRBJ2-1, with a tentative D call TRBD1 (5 bases). The V gene's germline CDR1 is LGHNA and CDR2 YNFKEQ. This CDR3 region has 14 residues. V lost 4 bases to trimming and J lost 4 bases, with 11 bases between them. This chain's CDR3 is CASSPPQGYNEQFF. In DNA, the CDR3 is TGTGCCAGCAGCCCCCCGCAGGGTTACAATGAGCAGTTCTTC.

The chain carries TRBV10-3 and TRBJ2-7; D is undetermined. V lost 0 bases and J lost 4, with 4 bases in between. Germline V gives CDR1 ENHRY, CDR2 SYGVKD. The length of the CDR3 is 12 residues. CDR3 region: CAISESRYEQYF. The CDR3 DNA is TGTGCCATCAGTGAGTCGAGGTACGAGCAGTACTTC.

This clonotype was detected ten times or more. The chain couples TRBV9 to TRBJ2-6; no clear D. The CDR3 consists of 13 residues. CDR1 is SGDLS, CDR2 YYNGEE, per germline. Trimming left V 5 bases short and J 0 bases short, with 3 bases between. CDR3 region: CASSVSGANVLTF. CDR3 nucleotide sequence: TGTGCCAGCAGTGTCTCTGGGGCCAACGTCCTGACTTTC.

The chain couples TRBV5-4 to TRBJ2-7, with D possibly TRBD2 on 5 matching bases. CDR3 length equals 14 residues. CDR1 and CDR2 from the germline V gene are SGHNT and YYREEE (reference sequence). Trimming stripped 2 bases from V and 2 bases from J, with 11 bases between. The CDR3: CASSFLSGTYEQYF. As DNA, the CDR3 is TGTGCCAGCAGCTTTCTATCCGGGACCTACGAGCAGTACTTC. Variable domain in full (rest from reference TRBV5-4 and TRBJ2-7): ETGVTQSPTHLIKTRGQQVTLRCSSQSGHNTVSWYQQALGQGPQFIFQYYREEENGRGNFPPRFSGLQFPNYSSELNVNALELDDSALYLCASSFLSGTYEQYFGPGTRLTVT.

This clonotype was recorded a few times. The chain recombines TRBV29-1 with TRBJ1-1; no clear D gene. Trimming took off 4 bases at V and 3 bases at J, with 6 bases between the two ends. The germline V gene encodes CDR1 SQVTM and CDR2 ANQGSEA. The CDR3 is 11 amino acids. CDR3: CSVGIDTEAFF. In DNA form, the CDR3 reads TGCAGCGTTGGTATAGACACTGAAGCTTTCTTT.